This TCR beta chain comes out of a study of T cell responses to AZD1222 COVID-19 vaccine. Study results and caveats: The study reported that nearly half of spike-specific TCRs target unmutated variant regions.

As regards this clone: Its antigen remains unidentified.

TCRdb keeps only in-frame clones here, not all; method: immunoSEQ multiplex PCR. This sample carries around 180,000 clones, 85% to 90% of them seen once, and the ten largest clones take roughly 6%. The CDR3 has 12 amino acids. Germline V gene data show CDR1 as SNHLY and CDR2 as FYNNEI. V was cut by 11 bases and J by 1 base, with 11 bases left in between. The material sequenced was peripheral blood, taken on day 0 of AZD1222 vaccination. The clonotype was recovered from an adult in good health. The chain links TRBV2 to TRBJ2-5; either TRBD1 or TRBD2 may fit D (6 bases each). The CDR3 sequence: CAVQGGQETQYF. CDR3 nucleotide sequence: TGTGCCGTACAGGGAGGCCAAGAGACCCAGTACTTC.